This T cell receptor beta chain was documented in a study of T cell responses to AZD1222 COVID-19 vaccine. This clone was counted a few times. Some clones are missing from TCRdb's copy, which holds only in-frame ones; the method was immunoSEQ multiplex PCR. Seen here are around 80,000 clones, 70% to 90% observed once, and the top ten hold 8.5% to 12%. The receptor was isolated from an adult who received the AZD1222 COVID-19 vaccine. Sequences were derived from peripheral blood, sampled 28 days after the second AZD1222 dose.

The CDR3: CASSLDRVWTEAFF. The CDR3 DNA reads TGTGCCAGCAGCTTAGACAGGGTATGGACTGAAGCTTTCTTT. The gene calls are TRBV11-2 and TRBJ1-1; D possibly corresponds to TRBD1 (5 bases). CDR3 length: 14 amino acids. V lost 0 bases, J lost 5 bases, and 10 bases lay in between. CDR1 and CDR2 from the germline V gene are SGHAT and FQNNGV.